The rows below give T cell receptor beta chains drawn from one sample of a study of blood T cell repertoires in COVID-19. TCRdb's copy holds only in-frame clones and misses some; the assay was immunoSEQ multiplex PCR. The sample yields roughly 410,000 clones, roughly 90% seen once. The sample consisted of peripheral blood. The receptors shown here come from a woman aged 40-49 years with COVID-19, enrolled during active disease. CDR3s include the opening cysteine and the closing phenylalanine or tryptophan. Fields, in order: V gene, D gene, J gene, CDR3 length, clone size, CDR3 protein, CDR3 DNA. The D gene is left open where the match is weak. The listing skips clone size in some rows; elsewhere it reads once, few, many or a size class.

TRBV11-2	TRBD2	TRBJ2-3	16	.	CASSFLTSGTTDTQYF	TGTGCCAGCAGCTTCCTGACTAGCGGGACCACAGATACGCAGTATTTT
TRBV6-5	.	TRBJ1-1	15	.	CASSYSRKMDTEAFF	TGTGCCAGCAGTTACTCGCGCAAAATGGACACTGAAGCTTTCTTT
TRBV5-1	.	TRBJ1-1	11	once	CASNGDTEAFF	TGCGCCAGTAACGGGGACACTGAAGCTTTCTTT
TRBV5-1	TRBD2	TRBJ2-3	14	.	CASRTSGSTDTQYF	TGCGCCAGCAGGACTAGCGGTAGCACAGATACGCAGTATTTT
TRBV24-1	.	TRBJ2-3	16	.	CATSDLPGEGTDTQYF	TGTGCCACCAGTGATCTCCCCGGGGAAGGCACAGATACGCAGTATTTT
TRBV5-6	.	TRBJ1-1	11	.	CASSSGLYAFF	TGTGCCAGCAGCTCCGGGTTGTATGCTTTCTTT
TRBV7-9	.	TRBJ1-2	14	.	CASSFAQPNYGYTF	TGTGCCAGCAGCTTCGCACAGCCTAACTATGGCTACACCTTC
TRBV11-3	TRBD1	TRBJ1-2	13	.	CASSNRTGRGYTF	TGTGCCAGCAGCAATCGGACAGGCCGGGGCTACACCTTC
TRBV5-1	.	TRBJ1-1	16	few	CASSPVPDGVNTEAFF	TGCGCCAGCAGCCCCGTGCCGGACGGGGTGAACACTGAAGCTTTCTTT
TRBV27	.	TRBJ2-7	17	.	CASSLPPPTGWDYEQYF	TGTGCCAGCAGTCTTCCACCGCCGACAGGTTGGGACTACGAGCAGTACTTC
TRBV9	.	TRBJ1-5	15	once	CASSEQGFMDQPQHF	TGTGCCAGCAGCGAACAGGGTTTTATGGATCAGCCCCAGCATTTT
TRBV27	TRBD1	TRBJ1-4	15	.	CASSITGGAGEKLFF	TGTGCCAGCAGTATCACAGGGGGCGCGGGTGAAAAACTGTTTTTT
TRBV9	TRBD2	TRBJ2-1	16	.	CASSVAPSGILYEQFF	TGTGCCAGCAGCGTAGCTCCCAGCGGGATACTCTATGAGCAGTTCTTC
TRBV7-9	.	TRBJ2-5	14	.	CASSLVQSQETQYF	TGTGCCAGCAGCTTAGTGCAGTCCCAAGAGACCCAGTACTTC
TRBV5-6	TRBD1	TRBJ1-4	13	.	CASSFGQGEKLFF	TGTGCCAGCAGCTTTGGACAGGGGGAAAAACTGTTTTTT
TRBV28	.	TRBJ2-3	15	.	CASSTFWGPTDTQYF	TGTGCCAGCAGTACCTTTTGGGGGCCCACAGATACGCAGTATTTT
TRBV12-5	TRBD2	TRBJ2-3	14	once	CASGFAGGIDTQYF	TGTGCTAGTGGTTTCGCGGGGGGCATAGATACGCAGTATTTT
TRBV10-3	.	TRBJ1-2	14	few	CAISQGAANYGYTF	TGTGCCATATCTCAGGGTGCGGCTAACTATGGCTACACCTTC
TRBV7-2	TRBD1	TRBJ1-2	15	.	CASSLQGAANYGYTF	TGTGCCAGCAGCCTACAGGGGGCAGCGAACTATGGCTACACCTTC
TRBV3-1/TRBV3-2	TRBD1	TRBJ2-1	13	.	CASSTQQGGSWFF	TGTGCCAGCAGCACTCAACAGGGGGGCTCGTGGTTCTTC
TRBV5-4	.	TRBJ2-1	16	.	CASSPTLGGEWDEQFF	TGTGCCAGCAGCCCCACCTTAGGAGGGGAGTGGGATGAGCAGTTCTTC
TRBV11-1	TRBD2	TRBJ2-1	15	.	CASTLWGGNYNEQFF	TGTGCCAGCACCCTCTGGGGGGGAAACTACAATGAGCAGTTCTTC
TRBV28	TRBD2	TRBJ2-6	14	.	CASSTGGGANVLTF	TGTGCCAGCAGTACGGGGGGTGGGGCCAACGTCCTGACTTTC
TRBV5-4	TRBD2	TRBJ2-7	14	.	CASNQRGDSYEQYF	TGTGCCAGCAACCAGCGGGGGGACTCCTACGAGCAGTACTTC
TRBV7-2	.	TRBJ2-7	13	.	CASSLGGQREQYF	TGTGCCAGCAGCTTAGGTGGGCAGCGGGAGCAGTACTTC
TRBV27	TRBD1	TRBJ2-5	19	.	CASSSPSPQGADSQETQYF	TGTGCCAGCAGTTCGCCCAGCCCACAGGGGGCGGACTCGCAAGAGACCCAGTACTTC
TRBV11-3	TRBD1	TRBJ1-4	19	.	CASSPEGQGENTTNEKLFF	TGTGCCAGCAGCCCTGAGGGGCAGGGGGAAAACACAACTAATGAAAAACTGTTTTTT
TRBV19	.	TRBJ1-1	14	.	CASSTIGRNTEAFF	TGTGCCAGTAGTACTATCGGGAGGAACACTGAAGCTTTCTTT
TRBV9	TRBD1	TRBJ1-5	17	.	CASSAGTGTGAYQPQHF	TGTGCCAGCAGCGCGGGAACCGGGACAGGAGCCTATCAGCCCCAGCATTTT
TRBV28	.	TRBJ2-3	15	.	CASRSHQTEGDTQYF	TGTGCCAGCAGATCCCATCAAACAGAGGGAGATACGCAGTATTTT
TRBV4-1	TRBD2	TRBJ2-3	15	.	CASSQGWGGTDTQYF	TGCGCCAGCAGCCAAGGTTGGGGGGGGACAGATACGCAGTATTTT
TRBV14	TRBD1	TRBJ1-6	15	.	CASSLQGALGSPLHF	TGTGCCAGCAGCCTACAGGGGGCACTAGGGTCACCCCTCCACTTT
TRBV19	.	TRBJ1-2	15	once	CASSFMGPKTMGYTF	TGTGCCAGTAGTTTTATGGGGCCGAAAACTATGGGCTACACCTTC
TRBV19	.	TRBJ1-1	14	.	CASTLRGRNTEAFF	TGTGCCAGTACTTTAAGGGGGAGGAACACTGAAGCTTTCTTT
TRBV4-3	TRBD1	TRBJ1-1	18	once	CASSLQAPLRGLNTEAFF	TGCGCCAGCAGCTTACAAGCCCCTCTGAGGGGGCTGAACACTGAAGCTTTCTTT
TRBV12-3/TRBV12-4	.	TRBJ2-7	12	.	CASSTRSYEQYF	TGTGCCAGCAGTACAAGAAGCTACGAGCAGTACTTC
TRBV5-5	.	TRBJ2-1	14	.	CASSLSGGSNEQFF	TGTGCCAGCAGCTTGAGTGGGGGGAGCAATGAGCAGTTCTTC
TRBV2	.	TRBJ1-2	16	once	CASTPGHSTGGFGYTF	TGTGCCAGCACCCCCGGACACTCAACCGGGGGTTTTGGCTACACCTTC
TRBV6-4	TRBD1	TRBJ2-2	15	.	CASATGTGGTGELFF	TGTGCCAGTGCGACCGGGACAGGGGGCACCGGGGAGCTGTTTTTT
TRBV2	TRBD1	TRBJ2-7	14	.	CASSSDRGPYEQYF	TGTGCCAGCAGTTCGGACAGGGGTCCCTACGAGCAGTACTTC
TRBV18	TRBD1	TRBJ1-4	15	.	CASSPPGQGNEKLFF	TGTGCCAGCTCACCTCCGGGACAGGGGAATGAAAAACTGTTTTTT